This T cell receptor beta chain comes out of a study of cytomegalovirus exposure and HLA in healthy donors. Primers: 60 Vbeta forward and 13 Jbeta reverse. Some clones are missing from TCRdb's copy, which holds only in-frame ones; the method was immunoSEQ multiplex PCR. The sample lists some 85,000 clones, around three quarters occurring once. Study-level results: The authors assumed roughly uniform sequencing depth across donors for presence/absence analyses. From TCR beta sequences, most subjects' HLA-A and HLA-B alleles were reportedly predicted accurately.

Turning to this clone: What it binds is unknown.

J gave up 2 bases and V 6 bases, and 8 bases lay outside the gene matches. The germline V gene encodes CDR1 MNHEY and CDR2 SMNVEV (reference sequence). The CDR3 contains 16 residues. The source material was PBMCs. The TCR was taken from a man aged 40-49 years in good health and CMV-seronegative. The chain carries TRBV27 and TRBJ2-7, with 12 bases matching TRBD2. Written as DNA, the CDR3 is TGTGCCAGCAGCCCATACCGGACTAGCGGGACCTACGAGCAGTACTTC. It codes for CASSPYRTSGTYEQYF.